Below, 19 T cell receptor beta chains from the same sample are listed, as sequenced in a study of CD8+ T cells in alopecia areata. This sample's treatment: oral pan-JAK inhibitor, 5-10 mg twice daily. Reverse transcribed after extraction, RNA yielded cDNA as the sequencing template. TCRdb's copy holds only in-frame clones and misses some; the assay was immunoSEQ multiplex PCR. This sample has approximately 100,000 clones, with around 84% found just once. The sample here was CD8+ T cells sorted from blood, taken at roughly week 30, from a patient treated with tofacitinib. The receptors originated from a human donor with alopecia areata.

The count of this clone is one. V usage is TRBV7-8 and J usage is TRBJ2-3; 8 nucleotides match TRBD2. The germline gives CDR1 SGHVS, CDR2 FQNEAQ. The CDR3 consists of 20 residues. J was trimmed by 0 bases and V by 4 bases; bases with no gene match: 18. The CDR3 nucleotides read TGTGCCAGCAGCTGCTTATATGTTCTAGCGGGCCGCCCTAGCACAGATACGCAGTATTTT. It codes for CASSCLYVLAGRPSTDTQYF.

The chain couples TRBV29-1 to TRBJ1-4; D gene uncertain. V dropped 0 bases and J dropped 5 bases, with 10 bases sitting between them. The CDR3 extends over 14 amino acids. CDR1 is SQVTM, CDR2 ANQGSEA, per germline. This chain's CDR3 is CSVEDPRSNEKLFF. Here the CDR3 DNA reads TGCAGCGTTGAAGATCCCCGGTCGAATGAAAAACTGTTTTTT.

The rearrangement links TRBV6-1 to TRBJ2-3; 9 nucleotides agree with TRBD1. Germline values: CDR1 MNHNS, CDR2 SASEGT. CDR3 length: 16 amino acids. The J segment lost 0 bases and the V segment lost 3 bases, leaving 4 bases of the junction unmatched. The CDR3 loop reads CASSESTGGSTDTQYF. For the CDR3, the DNA is TGTGCCAGCAGTGAGTCGACAGGGGGGAGCACAGATACGCAGTATTTT.

This chain uses TRBV27 with TRBJ1-2; weak D call: TRBD1 (6 bases). V was trimmed by 0 bases and J by 4 bases, leaving 12 bases between them. This CDR3 has 15 residues. Germline CDR1 reads MNHEY; CDR2 reads SMNVEV (reference sequence). The CDR3 DNA follows: TGTGCCAGCAGTTTATCGACGGGGGCGCTCTATGGCTACACCTTC. Protein product: CASSLSTGALYGYTF.

The rearrangement links TRBV19 to TRBJ1-1; TRBD1 might be the D (6 bases). This CDR3 is built from 16 residues. The V end lost 2 bases, the J end lost 2 bases, and 15 bases lay between the germline ends. The germline CDR1 and CDR2 sequences are LNHDA and SQIVND (reference sequence). Here the CDR3 reads CASSITHGQINTEAFF. The CDR3 nucleotides read TGTGCCAGTAGTATAACCCACGGACAGATAAACACTGAAGCTTTCTTT.

The chain joins TRBV6-5 to TRBJ1-5, with a weak D call TRBD1 (6 bases). This CDR3 region has 13 residues. The V end lost 5 bases, the J end lost 5 bases, and 10 bases lay between the germline ends. The V gene's germline CDR1 is MNHEY and CDR2 SVGAGI. CDR3 bases: TGTGCCAGCAGTGTGGGGACATATCAGCCCCAGCATTTT. Residues: CASSVGTYQPQHF.

The J gene is TRBJ1-1, the V gene TRBV7-6; D possibly corresponds to TRBD1 (5 bases). Germline assignment: CDR1 SGHVS and CDR2 FNYEAQ. V was clipped by 1 base and J by 3 bases, with 9 bases between them. CDR3 length: 14 amino acids. CDR3 nucleotide sequence: TGTGCCAGCAGCTTAGGAAGCAGGGACACTGAAGCTTTCTTT. It encodes CASSLGSRDTEAFF.

The table lists this clone with a few counts. The V and J genes are TRBV19 and TRBJ2-3; D might be TRBD2 (5 bases). Looked up from germline, CDR1 is LNHDA and CDR2 is SQIVND (reference sequence). The V end was cut by 3 bases, the J end by 5 bases, with 6 bases between. The CDR3 is 12 residues long. The CDR3 DNA follows: TGTGCCAGTAGTATTGGAGGAGATACGCAGTATTTT. It codes for CASSIGGDTQYF.

The chain is built from TRBV4-1 and TRBJ1-1; D ambiguous. Germline V lookup: CDR1 MGHRA, CDR2 YSYEKL. V gave up 1 base and J gave up 11 bases, with 14 bases separating them. This CDR3 spans 13 amino acids. In DNA form, the CDR3 reads TGCGCCAGCAGCCAAGGTAAACGGCCGGGCGCTTTCTTT. Translating it yields CASSQGKRPGAFF.

V gene TRBV4-2 combines with J gene TRBJ2-1, with 8 bases matching TRBD2. CDR3 length: 14 residues. Germline V gene sequence: CDR1 LGHNA, CDR2 YNFKEQ. The J segment lost 4 bases and the V segment lost 8 bases, leaving 7 bases of the junction unmatched. CDR3 bases: TGTGCCAGCGCCCCCGGGACTAGTTACAATGAGCAGTTCTTC. Its protein product is CASAPGTSYNEQFF.

With respect to this clone: Other DNA sequences of this sample code for an identical CDR3. The V gene is TRBV6-1, the J gene TRBJ2-7; 9 bases fit TRBD2. The CDR3 contains 13 residues. The trim removed 8 bases at V and 2 bases at J, leaving 4 bases unmatched. Germline V gene sequence: CDR1 MNHNS, CDR2 SASEGT. CDR3 DNA sequence: TGTGCCAGCTCAGCGGGAGGCACCTACGAGCAGTACTTC. This encodes CASSAGGTYEQYF.

V is TRBV7-9 and J is TRBJ2-2; D is possibly TRBD2 (7 bases). This CDR3 spans 14 amino acids. CDR1 and CDR2 from the germline V gene are SEHNR and FQNEAQ (reference sequence). Trimming shortened V by 4 bases and J by 9 bases, and 15 bases separated the two germline ends. The CDR3 sequence is CASSSSKRDRELFF. The DNA of the CDR3 is TGTGCCAGCAGCTCCTCCAAGCGGGACAGGGAGCTGTTTTTT.

The chain is built from TRBV13 and TRBJ2-7, with 8 positions matching TRBD1. Germline lookup yields CDR1 PRHDT and CDR2 FYEKMQ (reference sequence). The CDR3 totals 16 residues. Unmatched junction bases numbered 5, after V lost 1 base and J lost 0 bases. CDR3 DNA sequence: TGTGCCAGCAGCTTAGACCAGGGGGCTAGCTCCTACGAGCAGTACTTC. Its translation is CASSLDQGASSYEQYF.

The chain combines TRBV27 with TRBJ2-1; 12 nucleotides match TRBD2. This CDR3 contains 18 residues. Germline V gene lookup returns CDR1 MNHEY and CDR2 SMNVEV (reference sequence). The V gene end was trimmed by 0 bases and the J gene end by 2 bases; junction bases not matched to a gene: 5. The CDR3 spells CASSLSLAGGGAYNEQFF. DNA of the CDR3: TGTGCCAGCAGTTTATCACTAGCGGGAGGAGGGGCCTACAATGAGCAGTTCTTC.

This clone was observed a handful of times. Other DNA sequences in this sample translate to the same CDR3. V is TRBV7-9 and J is TRBJ2-1; D is ambiguous. V was trimmed by 0 bases and J by 2 bases, leaving 5 bases between them. Germline V CDR1 and CDR2: SEHNR, FQNEAQ (reference sequence). The CDR3 contains 14 residues. The CDR3 DNA follows: TGTGCCAGCAGCTTAGCGGGAACCTACAATGAGCAGTTCTTC. It codes for CASSLAGTYNEQFF.

This rearrangement joins TRBV11-2 to TRBJ2-7, with a tentative D call TRBD2 (5 bases). Looked up from germline, CDR1 is SGHAT and CDR2 is FQNNGV. This CDR3 comprises 12 residues. Deletions cut 5 bases from V and 3 bases from J, with 8 bases between. The DNA of the CDR3 is TGTGCCAGCAGCCTGGGAGACTACGAGCAGTACTTC. This translates into CASSLGDYEQYF.

In DNA, the CDR3 is TGTGCCAGCAGCCCGAGTACTAGCGGGGGTCTTGAGCAGTACTTC. Translation: CASSPSTSGGLEQYF. This chain joins TRBV7-8 and TRBJ2-7; 11 nucleotides match TRBD2. Germline V CDR1 and CDR2: SGHVS, FQNEAQ. Germline trimming cut 5 bases from V and 7 bases from J; bases unmatched to any gene: 10. The CDR3 has 15 amino acids.

V usage is TRBV27 and J usage is TRBJ1-6; 8 bases are shared with TRBD1. With 3 bases clipped from V and 8 bases from J, the junction kept 6 bases outside the gene matches. Germline V gene lookup returns CDR1 MNHEY and CDR2 SMNVEV (reference sequence). This CDR3 region has 15 residues. The CDR3 is CASSFLDRGYSPLHF. The CDR3 nucleotides are TGTGCCAGCAGTTTCCTCGACAGGGGATATTCACCCCTCCACTTT.

V is TRBV7-9 and J is TRBJ1-4; 7 nucleotides line up with TRBD1. There are 13 residues in the CDR3. CDR1 is SEHNR, CDR2 FQNEAQ, per germline (reference sequence). The CDR3 coding sequence is TGTGCAGCTGCGGAGGGGGCGAATGAAAAACTGTTTTTT. Translation gives CAAAEGANEKLFF.